This T cell receptor (beta chain) is from a study of blood T cell repertoires in COVID-19. Categorization into cohorts depended on clinical history that participants reported. Donors in Cohort 3 who had recovered were those with two negative PCRs, healthcare professional clearance, or resolution of their symptoms. V lost 3 bases to trimming and J lost 6 bases, with 15 bases between them. The CDR3 has 13 residues. Germline CDR1 is DFQATT and CDR2 is SNEGSKA (reference sequence). Sequencing used immunoSEQ multiplex PCR; TCRdb keeps in-frame clones, though not all of them. The data show 300,000 or so clones, 70% to 90% seen once.

What was sequenced was PBMCs or T cells enriched from blood (not recorded which). The chain couples TRBV20-1 to TRBJ2-7; unclear D gene. This TCR derives from a young woman who had recovered from COVID-19. CDR3 coding DNA: TGCAGTGCTAGTGACGCGGTCGTTGGCGAGCAGTACTTC. Its translation: CSASDAVVGEQYF.